This T cell receptor (beta chain) was identified during a study of T-cell reconstitution after alpha-beta-depleted transplantation in children. Study conclusions and caveats: Newly made T cells mostly supplied T-cell counts and diversity one year after transplant.

CDR1 and CDR2 from the germline V gene are KGHDR and SFDVKD. This CDR3 is 15 amino acids long. V lost 4 bases, J lost 2 bases, and 4 bases stayed unmatched. Comments on this clonotype: Antigen: not known.

Construction of the TCRbeta library involved unique molecular identifiers. TCRdb independently ran MiXCR on the PCR reads; one entry per CDR3 protein. The sample records a few hundred thousand distinct CDR3 sequences, roughly 15% being singletons. This TCR came from a boy younger than two who had a stem cell transplant for Wiskott-Aldrich syndrome, so the T cells may come from the graft donor. This chain joins TRBV24-1 and TRBJ2-4; 7 positions agree with TRBD1. The sequenced sample was PBMCs, mostly from graft donor cells, obtained 360 days after TCRalphabeta/CD19-depleted stem cell transplant. The CDR3 DNA reads as TGTGCCACCAGTGACCCGACAGGGCCCAAAAACATTCAGTACTTC. Its protein product is CATSDPTGPKNIQYF.